This T cell receptor (beta chain) was sequenced during a study of shared clonotypes between healthy human individuals. The study's findings and limits: Of the naive CD4 clonotypes, about 5% were shared across a handful of donors. Although depth was large, rarefaction showed that sequencing of the sorted subsets was incomplete.

CD45RO-negative cells were positively selected for CCR7, leaving out terminally differentiated effector memory CD45RA+ cells. Each sample came from a Caucasian adult donor living in Nashville, Tennessee. The ends were cut back, 4 bases at V and 0 bases at J, with 7 bases in the middle. From germline, CDR1 is SGDLS and CDR2 YYNGEE. The CDR3 is made up of 13 amino acids. As originally analysed: Because ImmunoSEQ provided only junction sequences with no quality scores, the filtering differed. The protocol was immunoSEQ multiplex PCR, while the TCRdb copy is restricted to in-frame clones and leaves out a portion. V, J and clone size reflect that table, while D and trimming were determined from the DNA. This table holds 2 million to 2.5 million clones, about 93% found once. Note on this clone: Its antigen is unidentified.

The chain uses TRBV9 and TRBJ1-1, with D hard to call. The source is a man aged 18 to 30 in good health. Some clones in this sample may be carry-over from other donors' samples. Sequenced material: naive CD8+ T cells from PBMCs. CDR3 DNA sequence: TGTGCCAGCAGCATGGCTGTGAACACTGAAGCTTTCTTT. As protein: CASSMAVNTEAFF.